This T cell receptor beta chain was obtained from a study of T-cell memory formation after mild COVID-19. About the study: TCR clusters mostly belonged to single donors.

Study-level findings and limits: In second-wave clones peaking day 37, SARS-CoV-2 specificity remained unconfirmed. CM and EM subsets held most contracting CD4+ clones; EMRA held CD8+ ones.

With constant-segment primers, 5'RACE yielded cDNA libraries of TCR alpha and TCR beta that carried sample barcodes and UMIs. One entry per CDR3 protein results from TCRdb running MiXCR on the 5' RACE reads. The table includes under 300,000 distinct CDR3 sequences, around 8% detected once. From germline, CDR1 is SGHVS and CDR2 FNYEAQ. The CDR3 has 15 amino acids. Trimming removed 8 bases at V and 3 bases at J, with 20 bases between. For this clonotype: No antigen is known for it.

The rearrangement links TRBV7-6 to TRBJ2-7, with D unresolved. The clonotype originates from a man in his late teens or twenties who had mild COVID-19 (a few samples of this study predate the infection). Cell type and time point are not known. The sequenced sample was PBMCs or a T cell subset sorted from them (not recorded which). CDR3 sequence: CASSLNPDGLYEQYF. The CDR3 nucleotides are TGTGCCAGCTCCCTAAACCCCGACGGGCTCTACGAGCAGTACTTC.